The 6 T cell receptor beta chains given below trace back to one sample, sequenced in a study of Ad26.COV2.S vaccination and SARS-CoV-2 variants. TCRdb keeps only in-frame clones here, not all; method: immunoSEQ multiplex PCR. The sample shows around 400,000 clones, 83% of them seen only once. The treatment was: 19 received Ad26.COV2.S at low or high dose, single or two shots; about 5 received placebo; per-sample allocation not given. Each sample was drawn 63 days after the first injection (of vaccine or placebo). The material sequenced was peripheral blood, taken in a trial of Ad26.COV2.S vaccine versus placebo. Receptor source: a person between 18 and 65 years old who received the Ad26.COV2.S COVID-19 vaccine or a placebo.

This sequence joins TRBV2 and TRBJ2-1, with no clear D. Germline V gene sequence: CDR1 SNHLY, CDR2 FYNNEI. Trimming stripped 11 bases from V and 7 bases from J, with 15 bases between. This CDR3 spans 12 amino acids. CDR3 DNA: TGTGCCGACGGGTTAAACGGGAATGAGCAGTTCTTC. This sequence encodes CADGLNGNEQFF.

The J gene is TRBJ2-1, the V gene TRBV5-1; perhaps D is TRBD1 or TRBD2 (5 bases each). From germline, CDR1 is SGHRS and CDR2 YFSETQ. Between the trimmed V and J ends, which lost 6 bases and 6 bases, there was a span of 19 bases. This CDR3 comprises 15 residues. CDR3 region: CASTPRGNIVNEQFF. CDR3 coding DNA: TGCGCCAGCACCCCGAGGGGTAATATTGTCAATGAGCAGTTCTTC. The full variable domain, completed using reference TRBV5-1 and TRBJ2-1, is KAGVTQTPRYLIKTRGQQVTLSCSPISGHRSVSWYQQTPGQGLQFLFEYFSETQRNKGNFPGRFSGRQFSNSRSEMNVSTLELGDSALYLCASTPRGNIVNEQFFGPGTRLTVL.

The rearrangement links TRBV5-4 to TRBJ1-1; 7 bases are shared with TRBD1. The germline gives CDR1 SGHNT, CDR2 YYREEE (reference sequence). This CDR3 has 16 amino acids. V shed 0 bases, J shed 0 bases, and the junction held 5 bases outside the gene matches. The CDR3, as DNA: TGTGCCAGCAGCTTGGACAGGGGAAGCCTGAACACTGAAGCTTTCTTT. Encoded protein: CASSLDRGSLNTEAFF.

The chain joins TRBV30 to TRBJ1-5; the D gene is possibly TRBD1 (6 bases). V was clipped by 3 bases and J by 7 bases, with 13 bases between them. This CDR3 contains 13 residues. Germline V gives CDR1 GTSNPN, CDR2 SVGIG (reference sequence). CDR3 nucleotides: TGTGCCTGGAGCCGGGACAACGGCCAGCCCCAGCATTTT. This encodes CAWSRDNGQPQHF.

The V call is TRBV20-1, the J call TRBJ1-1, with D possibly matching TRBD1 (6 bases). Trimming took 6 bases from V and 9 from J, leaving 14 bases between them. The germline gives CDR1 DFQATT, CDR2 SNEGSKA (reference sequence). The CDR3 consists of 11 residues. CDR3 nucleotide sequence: TGCAGTGCCCGAGGCGGGGGGCAAGCTTTCTTT. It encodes CSARGGGQAFF.

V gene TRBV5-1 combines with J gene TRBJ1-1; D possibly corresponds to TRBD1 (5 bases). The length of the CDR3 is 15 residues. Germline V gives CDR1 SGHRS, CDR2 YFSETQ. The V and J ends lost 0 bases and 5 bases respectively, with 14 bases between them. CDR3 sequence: CASSLDPGGGTEAFF. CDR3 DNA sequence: TGCGCCAGCAGCTTGGACCCCGGCGGGGGGACTGAAGCTTTCTTT.